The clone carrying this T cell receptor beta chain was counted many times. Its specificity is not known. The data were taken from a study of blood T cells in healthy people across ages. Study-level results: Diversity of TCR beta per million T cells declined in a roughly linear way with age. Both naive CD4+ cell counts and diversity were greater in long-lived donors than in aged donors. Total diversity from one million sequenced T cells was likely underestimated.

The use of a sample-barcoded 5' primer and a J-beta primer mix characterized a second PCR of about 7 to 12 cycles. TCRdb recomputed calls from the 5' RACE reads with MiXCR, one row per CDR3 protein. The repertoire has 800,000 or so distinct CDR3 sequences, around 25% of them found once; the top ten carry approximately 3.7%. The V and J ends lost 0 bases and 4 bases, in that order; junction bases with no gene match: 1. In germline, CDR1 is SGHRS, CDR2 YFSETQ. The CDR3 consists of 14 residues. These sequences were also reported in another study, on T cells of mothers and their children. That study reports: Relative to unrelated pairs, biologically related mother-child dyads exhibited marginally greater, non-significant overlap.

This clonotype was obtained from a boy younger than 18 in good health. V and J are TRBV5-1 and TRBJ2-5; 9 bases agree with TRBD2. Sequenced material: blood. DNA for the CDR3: TGCGCCAGCAGCTTGGTTAGCGGGGGAGAGACCCAGTACTTC. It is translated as CASSLVSGGETQYF.